This T cell receptor (beta chain) emerged from a study of shared clonotypes between healthy human individuals. The CDR3 spans 12 residues. CDR1 and CDR2 (germline): SQVTM, ANQGSEA. J lost 5 bases, V lost 7 bases, and 8 bases had no gene match. This table comes from immunoSEQ multiplex PCR, and its TCRdb copy is limited to in-frame clones, with some not included. Of about 1.1 million clones in the sample, roughly 74% were seen once. Material: memory CD4+ T cells from PBMCs. As for subset: CD45RA-negative fraction. The origin of this receptor is a man between 18 and 29 years old in good health. Some clones in this sample may be carry-over from other donors' samples. V is TRBV29-1 and J is TRBJ2-7; 7 bases match TRBD1. CDR3 amino acids: CSAKQGPNEQYF. CDR3 nucleotide sequence: TGCAGCGCTAAACAGGGGCCCAACGAGCAGTACTTC.